Presented here are 17 T cell receptor beta chains from one specimen sequenced in a study of persistence of HIV-infected CD4 T cells. The immunoSEQ assay was version 4, run in survey mode. TCRdb's table, derived via immunoSEQ multiplex PCR, lists solely in-frame clones and lacks some. The table includes just under 65,000 clones, just under 75% detected once. An overlapping HIV-1 Gag peptide pool stimulated these cells at about 1 ug/peptide/mL. Sorted nonresponding memory CD4+ T cells were CD40L-negative, CD69-negative, CD45RO-high. Antigens for these TCRs are unknown. The sample in question was CD4+ T cells sorted from PBMCs after approximately 19-hour stimulation, obtained from a patient who received antiretroviral therapy. The receptors here all came from an adult man with HIV who was CMV-seropositive.

This clone was seen only a few times. V usage is TRBV19 and J usage is TRBJ1-5; D is unresolved. This CDR3 spans 14 amino acids. V shed 7 bases and J shed 6 bases, with 16 bases lying between them. CDR1 and CDR2 (germline): LNHDA, SQIVND (reference sequence). The CDR3 region is CASTTGAKGQPQHF. Written as DNA, the CDR3 is TGTGCCAGTACCACGGGAGCAAAGGGTCAGCCCCAGCATTTT.

A remark on this clone: Other DNA variants within this sample encode the same CDR3. The CDR3, as DNA: TGTGCCAGCAGTCCACGATCTAATCAGCCCCAGCATTTT. Protein: CASSPRSNQPQHF. The rearrangement links TRBV6-5 to TRBJ1-5; D is unresolved. Trimming stripped 5 bases from V and 4 bases from J, with 9 bases between. This CDR3 spans 13 amino acids. CDR1 MNHEY and CDR2 SVGAGI come from the germline V gene.

The chain employs TRBV19 and TRBJ2-2, with unresolved D. V was clipped by 5 bases and J by 5 bases, with 12 bases between them. This CDR3 is built from 14 residues. In germline, CDR1 is LNHDA, CDR2 SQIVND (reference sequence). The CDR3 here is CASSGSVPTGELFF. CDR3 in DNA: TGTGCCAGTAGTGGATCCGTCCCGACCGGGGAGCTGTTTTTT.

The chain recombines TRBV9 with TRBJ2-3, with D possibly being TRBD2 (5 bases). The CDR3 contains 16 residues. CDR1 and CDR2 from the germline V gene are SGDLS and YYNGEE. The germline V and J ends were trimmed by 0 bases and 1 base, with 12 bases remaining between them. CDR3 sequence (DNA): TGTGCCAGCAGCGTAGCGGCGGGCATCGGCACAGATACGCAGTATTTT. As protein: CASSVAAGIGTDTQYF.

The rearrangement joins TRBV2 to TRBJ1-6, with D possibly being TRBD1 (5 bases). CDR1 SNHLY and CDR2 FYNNEI come from the germline V gene. CDR3 length: 15 residues. With 3 bases removed from V and 6 bases from J, the gap between germline ends came to 12 bases. The CDR3: CASSDVGTVNSPLHF. For the CDR3, the DNA is TGTGCCAGCAGTGATGTGGGGACGGTTAATTCACCCCTCCACTTT. Drawing the rest from reference TRBV2 and TRBJ1-6, the complete variable domain is EPEVTQTPSHQVTQMGQEVILRCVPISNHLYFYWYRQILGQKVEFLVSFYNNEISEKSEIFDDQFSVERPDGSNFTLKIRSTKLEDSAMYFCASSDVGTVNSPLHFGNGTRLTVT.

The V and J genes are TRBV19 and TRBJ1-5, with a tentative D call TRBD1 (5 bases). Germline CDR1 and CDR2: LNHDA and SQIVND (reference sequence). The CDR3 spans 14 residues. V lost 5 bases and J 6 bases, leaving 14 bases between the germline ends. The CDR3 nucleotides are TGTGCCAGTAGTCCCCAGGGAGGCGGTCAGCCCCAGCATTTT. Translation: CASSPQGGGQPQHF.

Only one count was recorded for this clone. As DNA, the CDR3 is TGTGCCAGCAGCTTAGATGTAGCGGGGGATTCCTACGAGCAGTACTTC. This gives the protein CASSLDVAGDSYEQYF. The genes are TRBV7-2 and TRBJ2-7; 9 bases are shared with TRBD2. Per the germline V gene, CDR1 is SGHTA and CDR2 is FQGNSA. Trimming cost V 1 base and J 1 base; bases outside gene matches: 5. The CDR3 runs 16 residues.

The rearrangement links TRBV6-5 to TRBJ1-5; 7 positions match TRBD1. Germline CDR1 and CDR2: MNHEY and SVGAGI. V shed 8 bases and J 7 bases; nucleotides not matched to a gene: 8. This CDR3 is 13 amino acids long. The CDR3 DNA reads as TGTGCCAGCTGGCAGGGGGTTTCGCAGCCCCAGCATTTT. This sequence encodes CASWQGVSQPQHF.

The rearrangement uses TRBV15 and TRBJ1-5, with D tentatively TRBD1 (6 bases). This CDR3 spans 15 amino acids. V dropped 5 bases and J dropped 3 bases, with 14 bases sitting between them. Germline CDR1 LNHNV, CDR2 YYDKDF (reference sequence). The CDR3 region has the DNA TGTGCCACCAGCGCGGGGGGGCGAGTCAATCAGCCCCAGCATTTT. Encoded protein: CATSAGGRVNQPQHF.

This rearrangement joins TRBV4-1 to TRBJ1-3; no clear D. With 0 bases removed from V and 5 bases from J, the gap between germline ends came to 11 bases. Germline CDR1 MGHRA, CDR2 YSYEKL. This CDR3 spans 15 amino acids. The CDR3 is CASSQEEEVRNTIYF. DNA of the CDR3: TGCGCCAGCAGCCAAGAGGAGGAGGTCAGAAACACCATATATTTT.

The chain links TRBV5-1 to TRBJ2-3; a weak D match, TRBD2 (6 bases). The V gene lost 6 bases and the J gene lost 2 bases, with 22 bases spanning the gap. From germline, CDR1 is SGHRS and CDR2 YFSETQ. The CDR3 has 17 amino acids. DNA for the CDR3: TGCGCCAGCAAGGAACTAGCAGTCGGTGTTTCCACAGATACGCAGTATTTT. Its translation: CASKELAVGVSTDTQYF.

The chain couples TRBV5-1 to TRBJ1-3, with D unresolved. CDR3 length: 13 residues. Trimming took off 3 bases at V and 4 bases at J, with 8 bases between the two ends. CDR1 is SGHRS, CDR2 YFSETQ, per germline. CDR3 in DNA: TGCGCCAGCAGCTCCTCTACAGGAAACACCATATATTTT. This sequence encodes CASSSSTGNTIYF.

The genes are TRBV3-1 (or the pseudogene TRBV3-2) and TRBJ2-7; D may be TRBD1 (6 bases). Germline-derived CDR1 and CDR2 are LGHDT and YNNKEL (reference sequence). V lost 4 bases and J 2 bases, leaving 15 bases between the germline ends. The CDR3 length is 15 residues. CDR3 residues: CASSPQGFGAYEQYF. In DNA form, the CDR3 reads TGTGCCAGCAGCCCACAGGGCTTCGGGGCCTACGAGCAGTACTTC.

The genes are TRBV27 and TRBJ1-1; D is ambiguous. CDR3 length equals 15 residues. Germline CDR1 is MNHEY and CDR2 is SMNVEV (reference sequence). The V and J ends lost 4 bases and 3 bases respectively, with 15 bases between them. For the CDR3, the DNA is TGTGCCAGCAGTTCCCCCCGTGGAGAGTACACTGAAGCTTTCTTT. Encoded protein: CASSSPRGEYTEAFF.

This chain uses TRBV7-9 with TRBJ2-3, with D possibly called TRBD1 or TRBD2 (6 bases each). V was cut by 5 bases and J by 4 bases, with 13 bases left in between. This CDR3 has 14 residues. Germline V gene lookup returns CDR1 SEHNR and CDR2 FQNEAQ (reference sequence). The CDR3 here is CASSTSGASDTQYF. For the CDR3, the DNA is TGTGCCAGCAGCACATCGGGGGCTTCAGATACGCAGTATTTT.

The CDR3 loop is CASSGMGVGTDTQYF. The CDR3 coding sequence is TGTGCCAGCAGTGGGATGGGGGTGGGCACAGATACGCAGTATTTT. The rearrangement links TRBV2 to TRBJ2-3; the D gene could be TRBD1 or TRBD2 (5 bases each). CDR1 is SNHLY, CDR2 FYNNEI, per germline. The CDR3 extends over 15 amino acids. V dropped 4 bases and J dropped 1 base, with 12 bases sitting between them.

The chain links TRBV9 to TRBJ1-6, with D perhaps matching TRBD1 (6 bases). In germline, CDR1 is SGDLS, CDR2 YYNGEE. With 3 bases removed from V and 4 bases from J, the gap between germline ends came to 8 bases. The CDR3 consists of 14 residues. CDR3 coding DNA: TGTGCCAGCAGCGAGGGGGGATATAATTCACCCCTCCACTTT. This translates into CASSEGGYNSPLHF.